This T cell receptor (beta chain) comes out of a study of cytomegalovirus exposure and HLA in healthy donors. Study in general: A subsequent analysis reported that the roughly 120 validation repertoires were produced on the same platform that had also been used for the roughly 670 first-cohort repertoires.

Sequencing was performed with immunoSEQ multiplex PCR; in TCRdb, only in-frame clones are kept and a portion is missing. The sample holds more than 45,000 clones, roughly 87% seen once. V shed 8 bases and J shed 2 bases, with 8 bases lying between them. Looked up from germline, CDR1 is SGHTA and CDR2 is FQGNSA. This CDR3 has 12 amino acids. The clonotype comes from a woman between 18 and 30 years old in good health and CMV-seronegative. Sequences were obtained from PBMCs. This sequence joins TRBV7-2 and TRBJ2-3, with D perhaps TRBD1 (5 bases). CDR3 bases: TGTGCCAGCTCTGGGGCCACAGATACGCAGTATTTT. This encodes CASSGATDTQYF. Drawing the rest from reference TRBV7-2 and TRBJ2-3, the complete variable domain is GAGVSQSPSNKVTEKGKDVELRCDPISGHTALYWYRQSLGQGLEFLIYFQGNSAPDKSGLPSDRFSAERTGGSVSTLTIQRTQQEDSAVYLCASSGATDTQYFGPGTRLTVL.